The 16 T cell receptor beta chains listed next were all sequenced from one sample in a study of T cells in Graves' hyperthyroidism and ophthalmopathy. What was amplified from RNA transcripts were TCR beta CDR3 regions. In the first-round RT-PCR of the TCR CDR3, the HTBI primer set was used. Each CDR3 protein gets one entry after TCRdb re-called the multiplex PCR reads with MiXCR. The sample shows 300,000 to 450,000 distinct CDR3 sequences, more than 12% of them seen only once. Sequencing was done on a sample of blood. Receptors originate from a woman aged 25 to 39 with Graves' ophthalmopathy.

This clonotype was picked up a small number of times. V and J are TRBV9 and TRBJ1-6; tentative D call: TRBD1 (5 bases). CDR3 length: 14 residues. CDR1 and CDR2 (germline): SGDLS, YYNGEE. V shed 5 bases and J shed 9 bases, with 15 bases lying between them. CDR3 in amino acids: CASSPGRETSPLHF. The DNA for the CDR3 is TGTGCCAGCAGTCCGGGGCGGGAGACTTCACCCCTCCACTTT.

This clonotype was counted at least ten times. V gene TRBV6-1 combines with J gene TRBJ2-7, with 8 bases identical to TRBD1. The CDR3 spans 14 residues. Germline CDR1 is MNHNS and CDR2 is SASEGT. J lost 2 bases, V lost 5 bases, and 5 bases had no gene match. In DNA form, the CDR3 reads TGTGCCAGCAGTAGGACGACAGGGGCCTACGAGCAGTACTTC. Protein sequence: CASSRTTGAYEQYF.

The table lists this clonotype with a few counts. The chain is built from TRBV27 and TRBJ1-6; D unresolved. Trimming took off 0 bases at V and 3 bases at J, with 6 bases between the two ends. The length of the CDR3 is 15 residues. The germline V gene encodes CDR1 MNHEY and CDR2 SMNVEV (reference sequence). CDR3 bases: TGTGCCAGCAGTTTATCAGGTCTCTATAATTCACCCCTCCACTTT. Translating gives CASSLSGLYNSPLHF.

This clonotype was detected ten times or more. The rearrangement uses TRBV20-1 and TRBJ2-7; 9 positions match TRBD1. V shed 5 bases, J shed 5 bases, and the junction held 16 bases outside the gene matches. The V gene's germline CDR1 is DFQATT and CDR2 SNEGSKA (reference sequence). The length of the CDR3 is 16 residues. CDR3 sequence: CSAGSPEGTGLHEQYF. The CDR3 DNA reads as TGCAGTGCTGGGTCCCCCGAGGGGACAGGGCTCCACGAGCAGTACTTC.

This clonotype was detected a few times. The chain joins TRBV4-1 to TRBJ2-1, with D perhaps TRBD2 (6 bases). Per the germline V gene, CDR1 is MGHRA and CDR2 is YSYEKL. With 1 base removed from V and 0 bases from J, the gap between germline ends came to 10 bases. The CDR3 spans 16 residues. CDR3 in amino acids: CASSQGRVGSYNEQFF. The CDR3 DNA reads TGCGCCAGCAGCCAAGGGAGGGTTGGCTCCTACAATGAGCAGTTCTTC.

A few counts support this clonotype. The chain recombines TRBV5-4 with TRBJ1-1; possibly TRBD1 for D (5 bases). The V end lost 4 bases, the J end lost 7 bases, and 11 bases lay between the germline ends. The CDR3 is 12 amino acids. The germline gives CDR1 SGHNT, CDR2 YYREEE (reference sequence). CDR3 DNA sequence: TGTGCCAGCAGCCCGGGGGGGAATGAAGCTTTCTTT. Translating gives CASSPGGNEAFF.

This clonotype was found many times. The chain is built from TRBV30 and TRBJ2-5; no clear D gene. Germline-derived CDR1 and CDR2 are GTSNPN and SVGIG (reference sequence). This CDR3 contains 12 residues. Between the trimmed V and J ends, which lost 0 bases and 4 bases, there was a span of 6 bases. For the CDR3, the DNA is TGTGCCTGGAGTGTACGTCCAGAGACCCAGTACTTC. Protein sequence: CAWSVRPETQYF. Filled out from reference TRBV30 and TRBJ2-5, the complete variable domain reads SQTIHQWPATLVQPVGSPLSLECTVEGTSNPNLYWYRQAAGRGLQLLFYSVGIGQISSEVPQNLSASRPQDRQFILSSKKLLLSDSGFYLCAWSVRPETQYFGPGTRLLVL.

In this sample, this clonotype turned up many times. V is TRBV28 and J is TRBJ1-6; a possible D gene is TRBD1 (6 bases). The V and J ends lost 11 bases and 0 bases respectively, with 17 bases between them. The CDR3 is 16 residues long. Germline V gene data show CDR1 as MDHEN and CDR2 as SYDVKM. CDR3 in amino acids: CAVSRGLSSYNSPLHF. The CDR3 DNA reads as TGTGCCGTCTCCCGGGGGCTAAGCTCCTATAATTCACCCCTCCACTTT.

Concerning this clonotype itself: A read error may produce the germline difference seen at one junction end. The chain links TRBV4-1 to TRBJ1-1; D might be TRBD1 (5 bases). The CDR3 sequence is 16 residues long. The V gene's germline CDR1 is MGHRA and CDR2 YSYEKL. CDR3 coding DNA: TGTGCCAGCAGCCCGAGGCCCGGGGAGGGGAACACTGAAGGTTTCTTT. Amino acids: CASSPRPGEGNTEGFF.

The rearrangement links TRBV4-2 to TRBJ2-3, with D possibly TRBD2 on 6 matching bases. With 0 bases removed from V and 4 bases from J, the gap between germline ends came to 11 bases. The CDR3 has 15 residues. Germline V gene lookup returns CDR1 LGHNA and CDR2 YNFKEQ. The CDR3 DNA follows: TGTGCCAGCAGCCAAGAGGGCGGGGCGGCAGATACGCAGTATTTT. Translating it yields CASSQEGGAADTQYF.

This sequence joins TRBV2 and TRBJ2-2; possibly TRBD1 or TRBD2 for D (5 bases each). CDR3 length: 14 amino acids. V lost 5 bases and J lost 6, with 13 bases in between. Germline CDR1 SNHLY, CDR2 FYNNEI. CDR3 DNA: TGTGCCAGCAGTCCCAATGGGGGATCCGGGGAGCTGTTTTTT. This gives the protein CASSPNGGSGELFF.

The chain joins TRBV3-1 to TRBJ2-3, with 8 bases fitting TRBD2. There are 15 residues in the CDR3. With 1 base clipped from V and 5 bases from J, the junction kept 5 bases outside the gene matches. Germline CDR1 LGHDT, CDR2 YNNKEL (reference sequence). CDR3: CASSQGGGLGDTQYF. In nucleotides, the CDR3 is TGTGCCAGCAGCCAAGGCGGGGGGTTAGGAGATACGCAGTATTTT.

This clonotype was counted many times. The genes are TRBV20-1 and TRBJ1-5; D is unresolved. The CDR3 runs 16 residues. V was pared by 5 bases and J by 9 bases, with 26 bases between. The germline gives CDR1 DFQATT, CDR2 SNEGSKA (reference sequence). The CDR3 reads CSAGYRPEISLRPQHF. CDR3 in DNA: TGCAGTGCTGGATACCGTCCGGAAATCAGCTTGCGGCCCCAGCATTTT.

The V gene is TRBV9, the J gene TRBJ2-3; 11 nucleotides line up with TRBD2. In germline, CDR1 is SGDLS, CDR2 YYNGEE. The CDR3 extends over 15 amino acids. Trimming cost V 4 bases and J 5 bases; bases outside gene matches: 6. CDR3 in DNA: TGTGCCAGCAGCCATAGCGGGGGGGCAAGAGATACGCAGTATTTT. Amino acid sequence: CASSHSGGARDTQYF.

The chain uses TRBV5-1 and TRBJ2-1; 10 bases line up with TRBD1. CDR1 is SGHRS, CDR2 YFSETQ, per germline. The trim removed 0 bases at V and 9 bases at J, leaving 9 bases unmatched. CDR3 length: 16 residues. Here the CDR3 reads CASSLGQGARSSEQFF. CDR3 nucleotides: TGCGCCAGCAGCTTGGGACAGGGGGCGCGGTCCAGTGAGCAGTTCTTC.

The table lists this clonotype with many counts. The chain links TRBV29-1 to TRBJ2-1; 9 bases are a match to TRBD2. CDR1 is SQVTM, CDR2 ANQGSEA, per germline. CDR3 length equals 13 residues. J lost 6 bases, V lost 3 bases, and 3 bases had no gene match. Written as DNA, the CDR3 is TGCAGCGTTGAGGAGCGGGGGGCCAATGAGCAGTTCTTC. This translates into CSVEERGANEQFF.